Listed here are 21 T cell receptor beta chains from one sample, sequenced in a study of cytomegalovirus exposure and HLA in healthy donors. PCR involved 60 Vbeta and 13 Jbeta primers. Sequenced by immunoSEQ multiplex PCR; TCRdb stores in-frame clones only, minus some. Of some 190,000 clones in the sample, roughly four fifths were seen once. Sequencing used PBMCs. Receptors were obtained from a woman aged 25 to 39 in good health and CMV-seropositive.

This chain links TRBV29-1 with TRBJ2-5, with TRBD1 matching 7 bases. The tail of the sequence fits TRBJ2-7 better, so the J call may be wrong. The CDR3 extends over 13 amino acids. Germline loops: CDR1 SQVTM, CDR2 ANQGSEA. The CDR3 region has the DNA TGCAGCGTAAGCAGGGGGTCATGGAACGAGCAGTACTTC. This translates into CSVSRGSWNEQYF.

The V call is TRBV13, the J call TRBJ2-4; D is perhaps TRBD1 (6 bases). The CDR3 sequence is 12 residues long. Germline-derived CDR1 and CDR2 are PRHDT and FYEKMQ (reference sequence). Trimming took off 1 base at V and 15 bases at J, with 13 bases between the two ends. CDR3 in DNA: TGTGCCAGCAGCTTAGAAGGGGGTCGTCGGTACTTC. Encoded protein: CASSLEGGRRYF.

CDR3 protein: CASIIDSNQPQHF. The CDR3 DNA is TGTGCCAGCATTATAGATAGCAATCAGCCCCAGCATTTT. The V call is TRBV2, the J call TRBJ1-5; D unresolved. Germline assignment: CDR1 SNHLY and CDR2 FYNNEI. The germline V and J ends were trimmed by 7 bases and 0 bases, with 7 bases remaining between them. The CDR3 length is 13 residues.

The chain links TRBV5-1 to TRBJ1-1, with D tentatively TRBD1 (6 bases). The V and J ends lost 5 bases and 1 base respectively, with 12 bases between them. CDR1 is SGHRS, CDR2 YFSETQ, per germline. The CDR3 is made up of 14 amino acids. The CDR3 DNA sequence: TGCGCCAGCAGACAGGGCCTTGGGAACACTGAAGCTTTCTTT. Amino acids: CASRQGLGNTEAFF.

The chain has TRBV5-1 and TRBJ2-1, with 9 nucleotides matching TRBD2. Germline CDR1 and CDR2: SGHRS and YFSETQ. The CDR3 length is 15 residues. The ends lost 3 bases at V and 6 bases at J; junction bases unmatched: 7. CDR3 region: CASSYSGREGNEQFF. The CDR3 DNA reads TGCGCCAGCAGCTATAGCGGGAGAGAAGGCAATGAGCAGTTCTTC.

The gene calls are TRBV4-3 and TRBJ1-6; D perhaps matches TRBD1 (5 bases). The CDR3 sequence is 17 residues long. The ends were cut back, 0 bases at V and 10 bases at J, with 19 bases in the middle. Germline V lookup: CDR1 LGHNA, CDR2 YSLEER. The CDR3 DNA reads TGCGCCAGCAGCCAAGATTACCCCGACAGCCCGGCATCACCCCTCCACTTT. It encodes CASSQDYPDSPASPLHF.

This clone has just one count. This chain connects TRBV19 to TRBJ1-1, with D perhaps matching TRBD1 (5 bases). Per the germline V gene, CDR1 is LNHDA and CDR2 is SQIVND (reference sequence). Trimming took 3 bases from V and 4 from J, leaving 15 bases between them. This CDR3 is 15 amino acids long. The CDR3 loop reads CASSIGGVLGTEAFF. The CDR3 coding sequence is TGTGCCAGTAGTATCGGAGGGGTCTTGGGCACTGAAGCTTTCTTT.

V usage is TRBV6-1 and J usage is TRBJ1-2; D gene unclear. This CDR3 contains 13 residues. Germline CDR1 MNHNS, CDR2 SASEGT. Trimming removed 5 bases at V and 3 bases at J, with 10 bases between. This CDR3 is CASSPDTDYGYTF. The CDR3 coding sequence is TGTGCCAGCAGTCCCGACACGGACTATGGCTACACCTTC.

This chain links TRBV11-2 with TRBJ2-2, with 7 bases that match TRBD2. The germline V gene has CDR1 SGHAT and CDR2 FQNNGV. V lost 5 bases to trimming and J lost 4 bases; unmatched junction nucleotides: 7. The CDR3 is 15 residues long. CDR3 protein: CASSTLAGLTGELFF. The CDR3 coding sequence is TGTGCCAGCAGCACCTTAGCGGGTCTCACCGGGGAGCTGTTTTTT.

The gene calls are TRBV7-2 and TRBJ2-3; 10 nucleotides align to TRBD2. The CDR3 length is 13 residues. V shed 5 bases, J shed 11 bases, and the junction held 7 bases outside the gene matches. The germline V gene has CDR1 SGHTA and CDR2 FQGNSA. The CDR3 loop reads CASSPQREGLQYF. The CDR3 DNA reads TGTGCCAGCAGCCCCCAGCGGGAGGGATTGCAGTATTTT.

Written as DNA, the CDR3 is TGTGCCAGCAGAAACCTACAGCACCTTTACAATGAGCAGTTCTTC. It encodes CASRNLQHLYNEQFF. The chain combines TRBV6-6 with TRBJ2-1; D uncertain. The V gene's germline CDR1 is MNHNY and CDR2 SVGAGI (reference sequence). V dropped 6 bases and J dropped 4 bases, with 16 bases sitting between them. The CDR3 contains 15 residues.

The CDR3 DNA sequence: TGTGCCAGCAGTTCGGGCGGGAGGGCCCAAGAGACCCAGTACTTC. This encodes CASSSGGRAQETQYF. This chain uses TRBV28 with TRBJ2-5; TRBD2 matches at 9 bases. The CDR3 spans 15 residues. V was pared by 4 bases and J by 1 base, with 4 bases of the junction left unmatched. CDR1 MDHEN and CDR2 SYDVKM come from the germline V gene.

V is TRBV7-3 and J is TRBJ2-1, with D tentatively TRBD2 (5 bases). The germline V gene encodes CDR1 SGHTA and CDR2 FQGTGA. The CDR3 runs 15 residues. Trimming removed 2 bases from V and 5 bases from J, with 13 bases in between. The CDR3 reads CASSLDGGRNNEQFF. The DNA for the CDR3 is TGTGCCAGCAGCTTAGACGGCGGGCGCAACAATGAGCAGTTCTTC. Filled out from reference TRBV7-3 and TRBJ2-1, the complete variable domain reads GAGVSQTPSNKVTEKGKYVELRCDPISGHTALYWYRQSLGQGPEFLIYFQGTGAADDSGLPNDRFFAVRPEGSVSTLKIQRTERGDSAVYLCASSLDGGRNNEQFFGPGTRLTVL.

CDR3 loop: CASSEQGRLGANVLTF. The CDR3 DNA is TGTGCCAGCAGTGAACAGGGAAGGCTGGGGGCCAACGTCCTGACTTTC. The rearrangement joins TRBV2 to TRBJ2-6; maybe TRBD1 (5 bases). CDR3 length: 16 residues. Trimming stripped 2 bases from V and 4 bases from J, with 12 bases between. Germline V gives CDR1 SNHLY, CDR2 FYNNEI. Supplemented by reference TRBV2 and TRBJ2-6, the full variable domain reads EPEVTQTPSHQVTQMGQEVILRCVPISNHLYFYWYRQILGQKVEFLVSFYNNEISEKSEIFDDQFSVERPDGSNFTLKIRSTKLEDSAMYFCASSEQGRLGANVLTFGAGSRLTVL.

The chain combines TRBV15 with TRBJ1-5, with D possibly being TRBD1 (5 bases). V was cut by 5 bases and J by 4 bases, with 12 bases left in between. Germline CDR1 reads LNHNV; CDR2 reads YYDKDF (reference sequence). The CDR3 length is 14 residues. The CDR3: CATSRGHPNQPQHF. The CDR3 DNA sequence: TGTGCCACCAGCCGCGGACATCCTAATCAGCCCCAGCATTTT.

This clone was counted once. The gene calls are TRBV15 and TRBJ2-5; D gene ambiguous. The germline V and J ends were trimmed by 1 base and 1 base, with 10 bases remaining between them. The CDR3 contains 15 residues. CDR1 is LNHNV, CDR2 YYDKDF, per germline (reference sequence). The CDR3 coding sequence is TGTGCCACCAGCAGAGCCCCAGGCACCCAAGAGACCCAGTACTTC. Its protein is CATSRAPGTQETQYF.

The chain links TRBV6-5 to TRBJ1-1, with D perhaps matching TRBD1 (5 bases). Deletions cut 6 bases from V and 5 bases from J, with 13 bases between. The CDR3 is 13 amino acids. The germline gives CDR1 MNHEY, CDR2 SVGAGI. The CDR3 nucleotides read TGTGCCAGCAGACCAACGGGGGGAACTGAAGCTTTCTTT. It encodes CASRPTGGTEAFF.

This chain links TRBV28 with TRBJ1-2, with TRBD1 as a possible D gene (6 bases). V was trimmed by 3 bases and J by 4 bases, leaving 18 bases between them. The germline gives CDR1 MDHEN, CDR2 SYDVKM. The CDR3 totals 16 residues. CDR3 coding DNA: TGTGCCAGCAGTTTTTCCCATGGGACATCCCCCTATGGCTACACCTTC. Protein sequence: CASSFSHGTSPYGYTF.

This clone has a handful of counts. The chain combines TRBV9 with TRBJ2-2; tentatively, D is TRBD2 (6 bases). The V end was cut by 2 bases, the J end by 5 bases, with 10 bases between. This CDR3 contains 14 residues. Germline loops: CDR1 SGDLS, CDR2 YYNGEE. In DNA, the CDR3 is TGTGCCAGCAGCGTCTCAGGGAGGACCGGGGAGCTGTTTTTT. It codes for CASSVSGRTGELFF.

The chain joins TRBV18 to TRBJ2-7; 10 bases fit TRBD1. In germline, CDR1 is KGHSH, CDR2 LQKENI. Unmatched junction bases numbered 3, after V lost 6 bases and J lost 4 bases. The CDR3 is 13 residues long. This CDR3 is CASSDRGRYEQYF. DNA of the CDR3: TGTGCCAGCTCTGACAGGGGGCGGTACGAGCAGTACTTC.

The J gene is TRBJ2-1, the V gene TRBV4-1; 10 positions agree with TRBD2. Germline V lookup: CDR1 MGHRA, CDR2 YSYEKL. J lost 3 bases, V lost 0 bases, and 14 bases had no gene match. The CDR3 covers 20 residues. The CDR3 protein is CASSQDTLFTSGTRYNEQFF. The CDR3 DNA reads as TGCGCCAGCAGCCAAGATACCCTGTTTACTAGCGGGACCCGCTACAATGAGCAGTTCTTC.